Listed below are T cell receptor beta chains from one sample, sequenced in a study of control samples from healthy donors and cancer patients. Repertoires were generated with immunoSEQ multiplex PCR, while TCRdb's copy carries only in-frame clones and drops some. This table holds fewer than 250,000 clones. Sequencing used blood. The receptors stem from a woman under 40 in good health. Both conserved end residues are part of each CDR3. A D gene is named only where the DNA matches it firmly.

v_gene,j_gene,d_gene,CDR3nt,CDR3aa
TRBV5-4,TRBJ1-1,TRBD1,TGTGCCAGCAGTCCTGGTCCGGCGACAGGGGGCACTGAAGCTTTCTTT,CASSPGPATGGTEAFF
TRBV28,TRBJ1-1,-,TGTGCCAGCAGTGGAAGACAGTTTGGTGCTTTCTTT,CASSGRQFGAFF
TRBV24-1,TRBJ1-2,-,TGTGCCACCACAGTCGGACATCCTAACTATGGCTACACCTTC,CATTVGHPNYGYTF
TRBV27,TRBJ1-1,-,TGTGCCAGCAGTTTCTGGGCCGCGAACACTGAAGCTTTCTTT,CASSFWAANTEAFF
TRBV6-5,TRBJ1-2,-,TGTGCCAGCAGTCTCGGGACATTGAACTATGGCTACACCTTC,CASSLGTLNYGYTF
TRBV6-5,TRBJ1-1,TRBD1,TGTGCCAGCAGTTACTGGACAGGGGGGGAGACTGAAGCTTTCTTT,CASSYWTGGETEAFF
TRBV13,TRBJ2-1,TRBD2,TGTGCCAGCAGTCAAGTAGCGGGGGGGCCTAGTTGGAATGAGCAGTTCTTC,CASSQVAGGPSWNEQFF
TRBV19,TRBJ1-5,-,TGTGCCAGTAGTCGGGGCCAGCCCCAGCATTTT,CASSRGQPQHF
TRBV12-3/TRBV12-4,TRBJ2-1,-,TGTGCCAGCAGGTTTAGGGCCCACAATGAGCAGTTCTTC,CASRFRAHNEQFF
TRBV12-3/TRBV12-4,TRBJ2-2,-,TGTGCCAGCAGTCAGAACACCGGGGAGCTGTTTTTT,CASSQNTGELFF
TRBV2,TRBJ1-5,-,TGTGCCAGCAGTGAAGCTAAAGCAGGGAATTTTCAGCCCCAGCATTTT,CASSEAKAGNFQPQHF
TRBV7-2,TRBJ1-1,-,TGTGCCAGCAGTACAGGGTATTTGACTGAAGCTTTCTTT,CASSTGYLTEAFF
TRBV4-1,TRBJ2-5,-,TGCGCCAGCAGCGCCCAGCGCGATATTCATGGCCAGTACTTC,CASSAQRDIHGQYF
TRBV5-4,TRBJ1-3,-,TGTGCCAGCAGGGGCGAGGAGGGCGCCCTTGGAAACACCATATATTTT,CASRGEEGALGNTIYF
TRBV28,TRBJ2-5,-,TGTGCCAGCAGTTCAGCAGGGACTTCACAAGAGACCCAGTACTTC,CASSSAGTSQETQYF
TRBV6-6,TRBJ1-6,-,TGTGCCAGCAGTTACTTCGGAGAGGCTGTTAATTCACCCCTCCACTTT,CASSYFGEAVNSPLHF
TRBV6-4,TRBJ1-1,-,TGTGCCAGCAGTGACTCGAGGCGGACTGAAGCTTTCTTT,CASSDSRRTEAFF
TRBV2,TRBJ1-2,TRBD1,TGTGCCAGCAGAACGGGACAGGCAAACTATGGCTACACCTTC,CASRTGQANYGYTF
TRBV28,TRBJ1-2,TRBD1,TGTGCCAGCTACGGACAGGGGGTAAAAGGCTACACCTTC,CASYGQGVKGYTF
TRBV11-3,TRBJ1-3,-,TGTGCCAGCAGCTTGAGGAGCTCTGGAAACACCATATATTTT,CASSLRSSGNTIYF
TRBV2,TRBJ2-1,-,TGTGCCAGCAGGCCGGACGCCGCCTCCTACAATGAGCAGTTCTTC,CASRPDAASYNEQFF
TRBV2,TRBJ1-5,-,TGTGCCAGCAGTGACCTAGATAGCAATCAGCCCCAGCATTTT,CASSDLDSNQPQHF
TRBV5-4,TRBJ2-5,TRBD2,TGTGCCAGCAGCTTGGGTAGCGGGGAGACCCAGTACTTC,CASSLGSGETQYF
TRBV11-3,TRBJ2-2,TRBD1,TGTGCCAGCAGCTTAGGCCGCTGGGACAGGGAGCACACCGGGGAGCTGTTTTTT,CASSLGRWDREHTGELFF
TRBV25-1,TRBJ2-1,-,TGTGCCAGCAGGCCCGGAGTGCTCCTCGCACATGAGCAGTTCTTC,CASRPGVLLAHEQFF
TRBV5-3,TRBJ2-5,-,TGTGCCAGAAGCTTGAGGGAATGGGAGACCCAGTACTTC,CARSLREWETQYF
TRBV5-1,TRBJ1-1,-,TGCGCCAGCAAGTATGGCTTGAACACTGAAGCTTTCTTT,CASKYGLNTEAFF
TRBV29-1,TRBJ1-1,-,TGCAGCGTTGCTGGGGACGGTGAAGCTTTCTTT,CSVAGDGEAFF
TRBV10-2,TRBJ2-7,-,TGCGCCAGCAGTGAACGAGGGGGGGGCCAGGCAGGCTACGAGCAGTACTTC,CASSERGGGQAGYEQYF
TRBV5-8,TRBJ1-4,-,TGTGCCAGCAGCTTGCGATGGAAACTGTTTTTT,CASSLRWKLFF
TRBV6-5,TRBJ1-4,-,TGTGCCAGCACCCTCATGAGTGCAACTAATGAAAAACTGTTTTTT,CASTLMSATNEKLFF
TRBV9,TRBJ2-7,-,TGTGCCAGCAGCGTAGCTCGGCAGAATTACGAGCAGTACTTC,CASSVARQNYEQYF
TRBV5-6,TRBJ2-7,TRBD1,TGTGCCAGCAGCTTCTCCGGGACAGGGACCTACGAGCAGTACTTC,CASSFSGTGTYEQYF
TRBV12-3/TRBV12-4,TRBJ1-4,-,TGTGCCAGCAGTTTATCGCGGGCAGGGACAATGTTTTTT,CASSLSRAGTMFF
TRBV5-1,TRBJ2-6,-,TGCGCCAGCAGCTCCAGCTCTGGGGCCAACGTCCTGACTTTC,CASSSSSGANVLTF
TRBV7-9,TRBJ1-6,-,TGTGCCAGCAGCTTAGCCCGGCAGGGCGATAATTCACCCCTCCACTTT,CASSLARQGDNSPLHF
TRBV27,TRBJ2-7,-,TGTGCCAGCAGTTTGCGGGCGGGGATGAGCTCCTACGAGCAGTACTTC,CASSLRAGMSSYEQYF
TRBV7-9,TRBJ2-5,-,TGTGCCAGCAGCTTAGCGGGGGGGCAAAAGGAGACCCAGTACTTC,CASSLAGGQKETQYF
TRBV7-2,TRBJ2-1,TRBD2,TGTGCCAGCAGCGCCCAACTAGCGGGGACGCGGAATGAGCAGTTCTTC,CASSAQLAGTRNEQFF
TRBV5-4,TRBJ1-5,-,TGTGCCAGCAGCTTGGGAGGACGGGGGAATCAGCCCCAGCATTTT,CASSLGGRGNQPQHF
TRBV7-9,TRBJ2-7,-,TGTGCCAGCAGTTCCACAGGGCCCTACGAGCAGTACTTC,CASSSTGPYEQYF
TRBV28,TRBJ2-1,-,TGTGCCAGCAGTTTACCGTACGGGACTTCATACAATGAGCAGTTCTTC,CASSLPYGTSYNEQFF
TRBV6-6,TRBJ1-1,-,TGTGCCGGAAGGGGCCACCAAAGGGGGACTGAAGCTTTCTTT,CAGRGHQRGTEAFF
TRBV6-4,TRBJ1-2,-,TGTGCCAGCAGTGGACGGGGGACTGAAGGTGGTTATGGCTACACCTTC,CASSGRGTEGGYGYTF